Shown below are 28 T cell receptor beta chains from a single sample sequenced in a study of T cell repertoires in cytomegalovirus infection. One entry per CDR3 protein results from TCRdb running MiXCR on the reads. The table shows 250,000 to 300,000 distinct CDR3 sequences, with roughly 15% occurring only once. Sequenced material: PBMCs. These receptors were taken from a human donor in good health (CMV status not recorded). Some clones in this sample may be carry-over from other donors' samples.

The rearrangement links TRBV3-1 to TRBJ2-3; TRBD2 aligns across 14 bases. J lost 3 bases, V lost 4 bases, and 9 bases had no gene match. Germline V lookup: CDR1 LGHDT, CDR2 YNNKEL (reference sequence). The CDR3 runs 18 residues. Here the CDR3 reads CASSRGLAGDGWTDTQYF. The DNA for the CDR3 is TGTGCCAGCAGCCGGGGACTAGCGGGAGATGGTTGGACAGATACGCAGTATTTT.

This clonotype came up many times. The V gene is TRBV7-9, the J gene TRBJ1-1; tentative D call: TRBD1 (6 bases). V was clipped by 4 bases and J by 6 bases, with 18 bases between them. Germline V gene sequence: CDR1 SEHNR, CDR2 FQNEAQ (reference sequence). The CDR3 has 15 amino acids. CDR3 loop: CASSYPLAGAPEAFF. The CDR3 DNA is TGTGCCAGCAGCTACCCTTTGGCAGGGGCCCCTGAAGCTTTCTTT. The complete variable domain, with remaining parts taken from reference TRBV7-9 and TRBJ1-1, reads DTGVSQNPRHKITKRGQNVTFRCDPISEHNRLYWYRQTLGQGPEFLTYFQNEAQLEKSRLLSDRFSAERPKGSFSTLEIQRTEQGDSAMYLCASSYPLAGAPEAFFGQGTRLTVV.

The V gene is TRBV13, the J gene TRBJ1-2; D perhaps matches TRBD1 (6 bases). The germline gives CDR1 PRHDT, CDR2 FYEKMQ (reference sequence). CDR3 length: 13 amino acids. Trimming left V 5 bases short and J 8 bases short, with 15 bases between. The chain's CDR3 is CASSPKGQGGYTF. Here the CDR3 DNA reads TGTGCCAGCAGCCCCAAGGGACAAGGAGGCTACACCTTC.

This clonotype was recorded once. This sequence joins TRBV5-1 and TRBJ2-3, with D hard to call. Looked up from germline, CDR1 is SGHRS and CDR2 is YFSETQ. Trimming left V 6 bases short and J 2 bases short, with 16 bases between. The CDR3 extends over 15 amino acids. The CDR3, as DNA: TGCGCCAGCACTCAGTGGCTTTCCGACACAGATACGCAGTATTTT. Its protein is CASTQWLSDTDTQYF.

This clonotype occurred many times. This sequence joins TRBV6-5 and TRBJ1-2, with D possibly being TRBD1 (5 bases). CDR3 length: 16 residues. Trimming removed 6 bases from V and 3 bases from J, with 20 bases in between. In germline, CDR1 is MNHEY, CDR2 SVGAGI. The CDR3 bases are TGTGCCAGCAGAATAGGGGTCCTTTCTAGCCACTATGGCTACACCTTC. Translating it yields CASRIGVLSSHYGYTF.

A remark on this clonotype: An end of the junction differs from the germline gene, which may be a read error. The rearrangement links TRBV9 to TRBJ1-1; 7 bases are shared with TRBD1. The CDR3 runs to 13 residues. Germline V lookup: CDR1 SGDLS, CDR2 YYNGEE. The CDR3 reads CASSVTGNTEALF. The DNA of the CDR3 is TGTGCCAGCAGCGTGACAGGGAACACTGAAGCTTTGTTT.

This chain uses TRBV4-3 with TRBJ2-3, with 11 nucleotides matching TRBD2. The CDR3 has 18 residues. Germline V gene data show CDR1 as LGHNA and CDR2 as YSLEER. V lost 1 base, J lost 2 bases, and 8 bases stayed unmatched. CDR3 in amino acids: CASSQALAGGRYTDTQYF. The CDR3 bases are TGCGCCAGCAGCCAAGCTCTAGCGGGAGGCCGATACACAGATACGCAGTATTTT.

The table lists this clonotype with many counts. This rearrangement joins TRBV7-2 to TRBJ2-7, with TRBD2 as a possible D gene (5 bases). Trimming pared 1 base from V and 3 bases from J, leaving 7 bases between. CDR1 SGHTA and CDR2 FQGNSA come from the germline V gene. CDR3 length equals 13 residues. The CDR3 DNA is TGTGCCAGCAGCTTAGAGCGGATCTACGAGCAGTACTTC. This gives the protein CASSLERIYEQYF.

The chain uses TRBV14 and TRBJ1-2, with 7 bases that match TRBD1. The V segment lost 5 bases and the J segment 8 bases; nucleotides outside the gene matches: 8. CDR3 length: 13 amino acids. Germline assignment: CDR1 SGHDN and CDR2 FVKESK. CDR3 sequence reads: CASSRDSFLGYTF. The DNA of the CDR3 is TGTGCCAGCAGCAGGGACAGCTTCCTGGGCTACACCTTC.

This clonotype appeared many times. The rearrangement joins TRBV27 to TRBJ2-7, with 8 bases aligning to TRBD2. Trimming took 4 bases from V and 6 from J; bases not matched to a gene: 11. Germline V gene data show CDR1 as MNHEY and CDR2 as SMNVEV (reference sequence). The CDR3 is made up of 15 amino acids. This CDR3 reads CASSSPGLASSEQYF. In DNA form, the CDR3 reads TGTGCCAGCAGTTCACCTGGACTAGCCAGTTCCGAGCAGTACTTC.

This chain joins TRBV27 and TRBJ1-4; TRBD1 is a possible D gene (5 bases). The CDR3 length is 13 residues. The ends were cut back, 3 bases at V and 6 bases at J, with 8 bases in the middle. CDR1 and CDR2 (germline): MNHEY, SMNVEV (reference sequence). In DNA, the CDR3 is TGTGCCAGCAGTTTCCGGACACATGAAAAACTGTTTTTT. Its protein is CASSFRTHEKLFF.

The gene calls are TRBV20-1 and TRBJ2-7, with unresolved D. This CDR3 spans 14 amino acids. Trimming stripped 7 bases from V and 4 bases from J, with 20 bases between. In germline, CDR1 is DFQATT, CDR2 SNEGSKA (reference sequence). The CDR3 region is CSDPEMGRKYEQYF. The CDR3 DNA sequence: TGCAGTGATCCTGAGATGGGTAGAAAGTACGAGCAGTACTTC.

This clonotype was found many times. The chain recombines TRBV7-2 with TRBJ2-7; D gene ambiguous. The germline V gene encodes CDR1 SGHTA and CDR2 FQGNSA. Trimming left V 1 base short and J 0 bases short, with 13 bases between. The CDR3 covers 16 residues. The CDR3: CASSLDWTQASYEQYF. CDR3 nucleotides: TGTGCCAGCAGCTTAGACTGGACCCAGGCCTCCTACGAGCAGTACTTC.

V is TRBV6-2 or TRBV6-3 and J is TRBJ2-7; TRBD2 is a possible D gene (6 bases). V dropped 7 bases and J dropped 3 bases, with 19 bases sitting between them. This CDR3 is 15 amino acids long. Germline values: CDR1 MNHEY, CDR2 SVGEGT. Written as DNA, the CDR3 is TGTGCCAGCACCCCGGGACTCGGTCTCTACTACGAGCAGTACTTC. This gives the protein CASTPGLGLYYEQYF.

This clonotype was seen many times. The V gene is TRBV7-8, the J gene TRBJ1-5, with D uncertain. The CDR3 consists of 16 residues. The V end was cut by 5 bases, the J end by 0 bases, with 14 bases between. CDR1 SGHVS and CDR2 FQNEAQ come from the germline V gene. The chain's CDR3 is CASSPEGLNSNQPQHF. As DNA, the CDR3 is TGTGCCAGCAGCCCAGAGGGCCTCAATAGCAATCAGCCCCAGCATTTT.

This rearrangement joins TRBV12-3 or TRBV12-4 to TRBJ2-3; D possibly uses TRBD1 or TRBD2 (5 bases each). Between the trimmed V and J ends, which lost 6 bases and 8 bases, there was a span of 15 bases. CDR3 length: 13 residues. CDR3: CASRRGSEATQYF. The CDR3 bases are TGTGCCAGCAGGAGGGGATCTGAGGCTACGCAGTATTTT.

This clonotype was counted at least ten times. This chain connects TRBV7-2 to TRBJ2-1; 8 bases match TRBD2. The germline V gene has CDR1 SGHTA and CDR2 FQGNSA. After removal of 2 bases from V and 2 bases from J, the junction contained 2 bases not matched to a gene. The CDR3 totals 15 residues. CDR3 sequence: CASSLRTSPYNEQFF. The DNA of the CDR3 is TGTGCCAGCAGCTTAAGGACTAGCCCCTACAATGAGCAGTTCTTC.

There are many counts of this clonotype. The chain combines TRBV6-1 with TRBJ2-5; D gene ambiguous. Germline values: CDR1 MNHNS, CDR2 SASEGT. This CDR3 has 11 amino acids. V was pared by 4 bases and J by 4 bases, with 4 bases between. The CDR3 DNA sequence: TGTGCCAGCAGTGGCAGAGAGACCCAGTACTTC. This translates into CASSGRETQYF.

Many counts were recorded for this clonotype. J is TRBJ2-1 and V is TRBV7-6, with D unresolved. V lost 3 bases and J lost 6, with 15 bases in between. CDR1 and CDR2 (germline): SGHVS, FNYEAQ. This CDR3 comprises 15 residues. CDR3 region: CASSLPPLPSNEQFF. CDR3 in DNA: TGTGCCAGCAGCTTGCCCCCCCTGCCAAGCAATGAGCAGTTCTTC.

This clonotype was recorded a few times. The chain recombines TRBV7-3 with TRBJ2-1, with D maybe TRBD2 (5 bases). Germline-derived CDR1 and CDR2 are SGHTA and FQGTGA. This CDR3 comprises 11 residues. V was pared by 6 bases and J by 9 bases, with 9 bases between. The chain's CDR3 is CASSIGGEQFF. CDR3 DNA: TGTGCCAGCAGTATTGGAGGTGAGCAGTTCTTC. The full variable domain, rest sourced from reference TRBV7-3 and TRBJ2-1, is GAGVSQTPSNKVTEKGKYVELRCDPISGHTALYWYRQSLGQGPEFLIYFQGTGAADDSGLPNDRFFAVRPEGSVSTLKIQRTERGDSAVYLCASSIGGEQFFGPGTRLTVL.

At least ten counts were recorded for this clonotype. This chain uses TRBV7-2 with TRBJ2-5, with TRBD2 identical over 12 bases. The CDR3 covers 15 residues. The germline gives CDR1 SGHTA, CDR2 FQGNSA. The V and J ends lost 5 bases and 4 bases, in that order; junction bases with no gene match: 5. The CDR3 reads CASSQLAGGPETQYF. The DNA for the CDR3 is TGTGCCAGCAGCCAACTAGCGGGAGGCCCAGAGACCCAGTACTTC.

The sample holds a few counts of this clonotype. The chain links TRBV19 to TRBJ2-1; D is unclear. The CDR3 has 18 residues. Trimming cost V 3 bases and J 2 bases, with 20 bases left between them. Germline CDR1 reads LNHDA; CDR2 reads SQIVND (reference sequence). CDR3 in DNA: TGTGCCAGTAGTATCAGCCCTTCGGCCTTGTCAACCTACAATGAGCAGTTCTTC. This sequence encodes CASSISPSALSTYNEQFF. Variable domain in full (rest from reference TRBV19 and TRBJ2-1): DGGITQSPKYLFRKEGQNVTLSCEQNLNHDAMYWYRQDPGQGLRLIYYSQIVNDFQKGDIAEGYSVSREKKESFPLTVTSAQKNPTAFYLCASSISPSALSTYNEQFFGPGTRLTVL.

V is TRBV18 and J is TRBJ1-5; no reliable D call. Germline CDR1 KGHSH, CDR2 LQKENI. V lost 3 bases and J lost 0, with 9 bases in between. This CDR3 is built from 15 residues. This CDR3 reads CASSPLHSSNQPQHF. CDR3 bases: TGTGCCAGCTCACCCCTTCACAGTAGCAATCAGCCCCAGCATTTT.

This clonotype appeared many times. This chain links TRBV7-2 with TRBJ2-7; 8 nucleotides line up with TRBD2. Germline loops: CDR1 SGHTA, CDR2 FQGNSA. The CDR3 runs 15 residues. Losses at the gene ends were 6 bases for V and 0 bases for J; bases not matched to a gene: 7. CDR3 sequence reads: CASRPKRETSYEQYF. CDR3 DNA sequence: TGTGCCAGCAGACCAAAGCGGGAGACCTCCTACGAGCAGTACTTC.

DNA for the CDR3: TGTGCCATCAGTGTAGGGACCACCCTCTACGAGCAGTACTTC. This translates into CAISVGTTLYEQYF. This sequence joins TRBV10-3 and TRBJ2-7; D is perhaps TRBD1 or TRBD2 (5 bases each). The CDR3 contains 14 residues. Trimming pared 4 bases from V and 3 bases from J, leaving 13 bases between. CDR1 and CDR2 from the germline V gene are ENHRY and SYGVKD.

This clonotype was counted only a few times. At one boundary the junction diverges from the germline segment, which might be a read error. The V gene is TRBV7-7, the J gene TRBJ2-7, with 9 positions matching TRBD1. The CDR3 sequence is 15 residues long. The germline V gene encodes CDR1 SSHAT and CDR2 FNYEAQ (reference sequence). The chain's CDR3 is CASSLGQGISYEQYF. The CDR3 bases are TGTGCTAGCAGCCTCGGACAGGGGATTTCCTACGAGCAGTACTTC.

This clonotype was seen at least ten times. The chain joins TRBV12-3 or TRBV12-4 to TRBJ2-7; 8 bases fit TRBD2. The V gene end was trimmed by 7 bases and the J gene end by 5 bases; junction bases not matched to a gene: 7. The CDR3 sequence is 13 residues long. The CDR3 DNA reads TGTGCCAGCAACTCGGGGGGGCCTAACGAGCAGTACTTC. Residues: CASNSGGPNEQYF.

This clonotype turned up a few times. CDR3 nucleotide sequence: TGTGCCAGCAGCTTAACGGGGGCAAACTCCGAGCAGTACTTC. This codes for CASSLTGANSEQYF. The genes are TRBV7-3 and TRBJ2-7; perhaps TRBD1 as D (6 bases). Germline lookup yields CDR1 SGHTA and CDR2 FQGTGA. V was pared by 0 bases and J by 6 bases, with 12 bases between. The CDR3 has 14 residues.